The present T cell receptor (beta chain) was sequenced within a study of PD-1 blockade in classical Hodgkin lymphoma. Study results and limitations: Complete responders had baseline diversity similar to newly diagnosed patients.

Every patient relapsed after autologous stem cell transplantation, and brentuximab vedotin exposure varied. Trimming took 6 bases from V and 0 from J, leaving 15 bases between them. The CDR3 consists of 16 residues. Germline CDR1 is MDHEN and CDR2 is SYDVKM. Sequenced by immunoSEQ multiplex PCR; TCRdb stores in-frame clones only, minus some. The sample lists roughly 62,000 clones; around 89% were seen once. Points on this clone: What it binds is not known.

This sequence originates from a human donor with classical Hodgkin lymphoma. V gene TRBV28 combines with J gene TRBJ1-3; a possible D gene is TRBD1 (5 bases). The sequencing here drew on peripheral blood mononuclear cells (PBMCs), taken at baseline. As DNA, the CDR3 is TGTGCCAGCAGCCGCCCGACAGCAGTCTCTGGAAACACCATATATTTT. Translating it yields CASSRPTAVSGNTIYF.